The next 15 T cell receptor beta chains were all read from a single sample in a study of T cells in localized non-small cell lung cancer. This table comes from immunoSEQ multiplex PCR, and its TCRdb copy is limited to in-frame clones, with some not included. The sample has 1,500 to 2,000 clones, 37% seen once; the top ten hold around 9.5%. Sequenced material: lung tumor tissue, taken before any cancer treatment. The receptors originated from a female donor over 55 with stage I lung adenocarcinoma.

The chain couples TRBV14 to TRBJ2-7; a possible D gene is TRBD2 (6 bases). CDR3 length: 11 residues. The V gene's germline CDR1 is SGHDN and CDR2 FVKESK. V lost 8 bases to trimming and J lost 6 bases, with 11 bases between them. This CDR3 is CASGRRSEQYF. The DNA for the CDR3 is TGTGCCAGCGGGAGGAGGAGCGAGCAGTACTTC. Together with reference TRBV14 and TRBJ2-7, the CDR3 gives the full variable domain: EAGVTQFPSHSVIEKGQTVTLRCDPISGHDNLYWYRRVMGKEIKFLLHFVKESKQDESGMPNNRFLAERTGGTYSTLKVQPAELEDSGVYFCASGRRSEQYFGPGTRLTVT.

This clone has just a few counts. The chain has TRBV4-1 and TRBJ2-3; 9 bases line up with TRBD1. V trimming: 0 bases; J trimming: 4 bases; junction bases outside the gene matches: 2. The CDR3 covers 15 residues. Germline CDR1 MGHRA, CDR2 YSYEKL. The CDR3 sequence is CASSQEQGAADTQYF. The DNA of the CDR3 is TGCGCCAGCAGCCAAGAACAGGGGGCAGCAGATACGCAGTATTTT.

The rearrangement uses TRBV28 and TRBJ2-5; 9 bases are shared with TRBD2. This CDR3 has 14 amino acids. The germline CDR1 and CDR2 sequences are MDHEN and SYDVKM. Trimming took 6 bases from V and 5 from J; bases not matched to a gene: 7. This CDR3 reads CASSRGLASETQYF. Here the CDR3 DNA reads TGTGCCAGCAGCCGAGGACTAGCGTCGGAGACCCAGTACTTC.

This sequence joins TRBV19 and TRBJ1-5, with D possibly being TRBD1 (5 bases). CDR1 LNHDA and CDR2 SQIVND come from the germline V gene (reference sequence). The CDR3 loop spans 16 amino acids. With 6 bases removed from V and 1 base from J, the gap between germline ends came to 16 bases. The DNA of the CDR3 is TGTGCCAGTAGGAGGTATGACAGTATAAGCAATCAGCCCCAGCATTTT. Residues: CASRRYDSISNQPQHF.

This clone has more than one count but fewer than ten. The chain is built from TRBV30 and TRBJ2-7; a weak D match, TRBD2 (6 bases). This CDR3 region has 14 residues. The germline CDR1 and CDR2 sequences are GTSNPN and SVGIG (reference sequence). V lost 1 base, J lost 2 bases, and 12 bases lay in between. CDR3 nucleotide sequence: TGTGCCTGGAGTGCCCATAGCGGAGCCTACGAGCAGTACTTC. Translation gives CAWSAHSGAYEQYF.

The chain employs TRBV19 and TRBJ1-5, with D possibly matching TRBD1 (5 bases). The V end lost 4 bases, the J end lost 8 bases, and 18 bases lay between the germline ends. This CDR3 spans 15 amino acids. Germline V gene lookup returns CDR1 LNHDA and CDR2 SQIVND (reference sequence). The CDR3 region is CASSTPPRALEPQHF. CDR3 nucleotides: TGTGCCAGTAGTACCCCCCCCAGGGCACTTGAGCCCCAGCATTTT.

This clone is medium-sized by share. The chain links TRBV11-3 to TRBJ1-1, with 8 bases aligning to TRBD1. The CDR3 has 16 amino acids. Germline assignment: CDR1 SGHNT and CDR2 YENEEA. J was trimmed by 0 bases and V by 6 bases; bases with no gene match: 9. The CDR3 reads CASRPGQGGMNTEAFF. Here the CDR3 DNA reads TGTGCCAGCAGACCTGGACAGGGTGGGATGAACACTGAAGCTTTCTTT.

The rearrangement links TRBV4-1 to TRBJ2-3, with TRBD2 matching 12 bases. CDR3 size: 18 residues. From germline, CDR1 is MGHRA and CDR2 YSYEKL. V shed 2 bases, J shed 0 bases, and the junction held 6 bases outside the gene matches. CDR3 bases: TGCGCCAGCAGCCAATCCCCTAGCGGGGGGGGAAGCACAGATACGCAGTATTTT. Translation gives CASSQSPSGGGSTDTQYF.

CDR3 amino acids: CASRRGWGLNTEAFF. CDR3 in DNA: TGTGCCAGTAGAAGAGGGTGGGGGCTTAACACTGAAGCTTTCTTT. The chain carries TRBV19 and TRBJ1-1; D might be TRBD1 (6 bases). CDR1 is LNHDA and CDR2 is SQIVND in the germline V gene (reference sequence). The CDR3 extends over 15 amino acids. V was cut by 6 bases and J by 2 bases, with 16 bases left in between. The full variable domain, in which reference TRBV19 and TRBJ1-1 provide the parts outside the CDR3, is DGGITQSPKYLFRKEGQNVTLSCEQNLNHDAMYWYRQDPGQGLRLIYYSQIVNDFQKGDIAEGYSVSREKKESFPLTVTSAQKNPTAFYLCASRRGWGLNTEAFFGQGTRLTVV.

This clone was found a few times. The rearrangement uses TRBV6-7 and TRBJ2-5; D not resolved. TRBV6-7 is known as an ORF, though its function is uncertain. The CDR3 spans 14 residues. V was clipped by 5 bases and J by 2 bases, with 12 bases between them. The CDR3 region has the DNA TGTGCCAGCAGTGAAGCGCTAAGTCAAGAGACCCAGTACTTC. Its translation is CASSEALSQETQYF.

The chain uses TRBV6-8 and TRBJ2-7, with TRBD1 matching over 8 bases. CDR3 size: 14 residues. The V gene end was trimmed by 5 bases and the J gene end by 4 bases; junction bases not matched to a gene: 7. The germline V gene encodes CDR1 MNHGY and CDR2 SAAAGT. In DNA form, the CDR3 reads TGTGCCAGCAGTACCGGACAGGGAATGTACGAGCAGTACTTC. This codes for CASSTGQGMYEQYF.

The rearrangement uses TRBV6-8 and TRBJ2-2, with D possibly matching TRBD1 (6 bases). The CDR3 extends over 13 amino acids. Trimming removed 5 bases at V and 3 bases at J, with 7 bases between. Germline V CDR1 and CDR2: MNHGY, SAAAGT. CDR3: CASSNRDTGELFF. CDR3 coding DNA: TGTGCCAGCAGTAACAGGGACACCGGGGAGCTGTTTTTT.

By share, this clone counts as medium-sized. The V gene is TRBV10-3, the J gene TRBJ1-1; 12 bases fit TRBD1. The germline CDR1 and CDR2 sequences are ENHRY and SYGVKD. The CDR3 has 15 residues. The J segment lost 1 base and the V segment lost 7 bases, leaving 4 bases of the junction unmatched. The CDR3 reads CAIMGQGAGNTEAFF. The CDR3 bases are TGTGCCATCATGGGACAGGGGGCCGGGAACACTGAAGCTTTCTTT.

A few counts support this clone. The V gene is TRBV2, the J gene TRBJ1-2, with 8 bases fitting TRBD1. The V gene end was trimmed by 5 bases and the J gene end by 2 bases; junction bases not matched to a gene: 4. The CDR3 sequence is 14 residues long. Germline CDR1 SNHLY, CDR2 FYNNEI. The CDR3 protein is CASSTRQGNYGYTF. The CDR3 DNA reads TGTGCCAGCAGTACAAGACAGGGGAACTATGGCTACACCTTC.

The DNA of the CDR3 is TGCAGCGTTGATAGGCAGGGAGATGAAAAACTGTTTTTT. This encodes CSVDRQGDEKLFF. This chain links TRBV29-1 with TRBJ1-4, with D possibly matching TRBD1 (5 bases). The CDR3 consists of 13 residues. Per germline, CDR1 SQVTM and CDR2 ANQGSEA. V was trimmed by 3 bases and J by 6 bases, leaving 11 bases between them.